Listed below are T cell receptor beta chains from one sample, sequenced in a study of blood T cell repertoires in COVID-19. Assay used: immunoSEQ multiplex PCR; TCRdb lists only in-frame clones, some missing. This table has around 40,000 clones, about 88% appearing once. Material for sequencing was peripheral blood. The origin of the receptors is a human donor in a cohort sampled during active COVID-19. CDR3s include the opening cysteine and the closing phenylalanine or tryptophan. D genes are given only for firm matches. Where a row states a size, it is once, few, many or the class of an expanded clone; other rows omit it.

V gene: TRBV5-4; J gene: TRBJ1-1; clone size: .; D gene: .; CDR3 DNA: TGTGCCAGCAGCTTGGTGGGGGGGAGGAACACTGAAGCTTTCTTT; CDR3 protein: CASSLVGGRNTEAFF
V gene: TRBV6-5; J gene: TRBJ2-7; clone size: .; D gene: TRBD2; CDR3 DNA: TGTGCCAGCAGCCAGACTAGCGGGAGCCTATACGAGCAGTACTTC; CDR3 protein: CASSQTSGSLYEQYF
V gene: TRBV27; J gene: TRBJ2-1; clone size: .; D gene: TRBD2; CDR3 DNA: TGTGCCAGCAGTTTTTTGGCTAGCGGGAGCCAGCGCAATGAGCAGTTCTTC; CDR3 protein: CASSFLASGSQRNEQFF
V gene: TRBV2; J gene: TRBJ2-7; clone size: .; D gene: TRBD2; CDR3 DNA: TGTGCCAGCAAAGGGCTAGCGGGAGCCAACGAGCAGTACTTC; CDR3 protein: CASKGLAGANEQYF
V gene: TRBV10-3; J gene: TRBJ1-1; clone size: .; D gene: .; CDR3 DNA: TGTGCCATCAACACCGGGGGTCCCCGAGAAGCTTTCTTT; CDR3 protein: CAINTGGPREAFF
V gene: TRBV19; J gene: TRBJ2-2; clone size: .; D gene: TRBD1; CDR3 DNA: TGTGCCAGTAGCCGGGTTGGGACAGGGGGAACCGGGGAGCTGTTTTTT; CDR3 protein: CASSRVGTGGTGELFF
V gene: TRBV27; J gene: TRBJ2-7; clone size: .; D gene: .; CDR3 DNA: TGTGCCAGCAGTTTCCGGGGGGCATACGAGCAGTACTTC; CDR3 protein: CASSFRGAYEQYF
V gene: TRBV7-2; J gene: TRBJ2-3; clone size: .; D gene: TRBD2; CDR3 DNA: TGTGCCAGCAGCCAGCGCGTAGCGGGAGTCACAGATACGCAGTATTTT; CDR3 protein: CASSQRVAGVTDTQYF
V gene: TRBV7-7; J gene: TRBJ2-3; clone size: .; D gene: TRBD2; CDR3 DNA: TGTGCCAGCAGCCCGGGACTAGCGGGGGCCACAGATACGCAGTATTTT; CDR3 protein: CASSPGLAGATDTQYF
V gene: TRBV5-5; J gene: TRBJ2-1; clone size: .; D gene: TRBD2; CDR3 DNA: TGTGCCAGCAGCCCAGGCCCCTTAGCGGGAGGGCCCGACAATGAGCAGTTCTTC; CDR3 protein: CASSPGPLAGGPDNEQFF
V gene: TRBV11-2; J gene: TRBJ2-2; clone size: .; D gene: .; CDR3 DNA: TGTGCCAGCAGCCAAGAGGGGGGGCAGACGAACACCGGGGAGCTGTTTTTT; CDR3 protein: CASSQEGGQTNTGELFF
V gene: TRBV5-1; J gene: TRBJ2-6; clone size: .; D gene: TRBD1; CDR3 DNA: TGCGCCAGCAGCCGCGATATGACTAACAGGGGCTCTGGGGCCAACGTCCTGACTTTC; CDR3 protein: CASSRDMTNRGSGANVLTF
V gene: TRBV6-1; J gene: TRBJ2-7; clone size: .; D gene: .; CDR3 DNA: TGTGCCAGCAGTGAGGGGGCGCGGATTAAGGGCGAGCAGTACTTC; CDR3 protein: CASSEGARIKGEQYF
V gene: TRBV5-1; J gene: TRBJ2-1; clone size: .; D gene: TRBD2; CDR3 DNA: TGCGCCAGCAGAACATCTAGCGGAGAGCAGTTCTTC; CDR3 protein: CASRTSSGEQFF
V gene: TRBV19; J gene: TRBJ2-5; clone size: .; D gene: .; CDR3 DNA: TGTGCCAGTAGTGGCAGGGGCAGAGAGACCCAGTACTTC; CDR3 protein: CASSGRGRETQYF
V gene: TRBV18; J gene: TRBJ1-3; clone size: .; D gene: TRBD1; CDR3 DNA: TGTGCCAGCTCACCGGGACAGCAAGGAGGAAACACCATATATTTT; CDR3 protein: CASSPGQQGGNTIYF
V gene: TRBV18; J gene: TRBJ2-1; clone size: .; D gene: TRBD2; CDR3 DNA: TGTGCCAGCTCCACCGCCTTAGCGGGAGGACATGAGCAGTTCTTC; CDR3 protein: CASSTALAGGHEQFF
V gene: TRBV18; J gene: TRBJ1-6; clone size: .; D gene: TRBD1; CDR3 DNA: TGTGCCAGCTCACCATTGGACAGGGATTCACCCCTCCACTTT; CDR3 protein: CASSPLDRDSPLHF
V gene: TRBV9; J gene: TRBJ2-2; clone size: .; D gene: TRBD2; CDR3 DNA: TGTGCCAGCAGCGTTAGCGGGACGAACACCGGGGAGCTGTTTTTT; CDR3 protein: CASSVSGTNTGELFF
V gene: TRBV18; J gene: TRBJ2-1; clone size: .; D gene: TRBD2; CDR3 DNA: TGTGCCAGCTCACCAAGGGCGGGAGTACCAAATGAGCAGTTCTTC; CDR3 protein: CASSPRAGVPNEQFF
V gene: TRBV6-5; J gene: TRBJ2-5; clone size: .; D gene: .; CDR3 DNA: TGTGCCAGCAGTACCCTACTACTAGTGCGGGAGACCCAGTACTTC; CDR3 protein: CASSTLLLVRETQYF
V gene: TRBV5-1; J gene: TRBJ1-4; clone size: .; D gene: TRBD1; CDR3 DNA: TGCGCCAGCAGCTTCGGGACAGGGTATGGTGAAAAACTGTTTTTT; CDR3 protein: CASSFGTGYGEKLFF
V gene: TRBV6-5; J gene: TRBJ2-1; clone size: .; D gene: TRBD2; CDR3 DNA: TGTGCCAGCACTCGGACTAGCGGGAGCTCAAATGAGCAGTTCTTC; CDR3 protein: CASTRTSGSSNEQFF
V gene: TRBV7-2; J gene: TRBJ1-2; clone size: once; D gene: .; CDR3 DNA: TGTGCCAGCAGCTTAAACAGACAGGATGGCTACACCTTC; CDR3 protein: CASSLNRQDGYTF
V gene: TRBV12-3/TRBV12-4; J gene: TRBJ2-1; clone size: .; D gene: TRBD2; CDR3 DNA: TGTGCCAGCAGCCCTTCGGAGCGGGAGGAGCAGTTCTTC; CDR3 protein: CASSPSEREEQFF
V gene: TRBV7-6; J gene: TRBJ1-3; clone size: .; D gene: .; CDR3 DNA: TGTGCCAGCAGCTTAGCGGGTTCCGGAGGGCCTGGAAACACCATATATTTT; CDR3 protein: CASSLAGSGGPGNTIYF
V gene: TRBV6-5; J gene: TRBJ2-6; clone size: .; D gene: .; CDR3 DNA: TGTGCCAGCAACCCTTCCCCAGCTGGGGCCAACGTCCTGACTTTC; CDR3 protein: CASNPSPAGANVLTF
V gene: TRBV5-1; J gene: TRBJ2-4; clone size: .; D gene: .; CDR3 DNA: TGCGCCAGCAGCTTGGCGAGTCAAAGAATCAACATTCAGTACTTC; CDR3 protein: CASSLASQRINIQYF
V gene: TRBV7-8; J gene: TRBJ2-1; clone size: .; D gene: TRBD2; CDR3 DNA: TGTGCCAGCAGCTTAGGACTAGCGGGAGTAAGCCATGAGCAGTTCTTC; CDR3 protein: CASSLGLAGVSHEQFF
V gene: TRBV19; J gene: TRBJ2-3; clone size: once; D gene: TRBD2; CDR3 DNA: TGTGCCAGTAGTACCCCTCGGGGACTATTCACAGATACGCAGTATTTT; CDR3 protein: CASSTPRGLFTDTQYF
V gene: TRBV6-1; J gene: TRBJ2-2; clone size: .; D gene: .; CDR3 DNA: TGTGCCAGCAGTGAAGGGGGCGACACCGGGGAGCTGTTTTTT; CDR3 protein: CASSEGGDTGELFF
V gene: TRBV6-6; J gene: TRBJ1-4; clone size: .; D gene: .; CDR3 DNA: TGTGCCAGCAGTTACACGGATGGAGCAACTAATGAAAAACTGTTTTTT; CDR3 protein: CASSYTDGATNEKLFF
V gene: TRBV2; J gene: TRBJ2-1; clone size: .; D gene: .; CDR3 DNA: TGTGCCAGCAGTGAAAGGCGCGGCAATGAGCAGTTCTTC; CDR3 protein: CASSERRGNEQFF
V gene: TRBV11-1; J gene: TRBJ2-7; clone size: .; D gene: .; CDR3 DNA: TGTGCCAGCAGCTTAGTCTACACAGGCCTTCAGGGCGAGCAGTACTTC; CDR3 protein: CASSLVYTGLQGEQYF
V gene: TRBV4-3; J gene: TRBJ2-6; clone size: .; D gene: TRBD1; CDR3 DNA: TGCGCCAGCAGCCAAAGGGGGCCTAAGGGGGCTGGGGCCAACGTCCTGACTTTC; CDR3 protein: CASSQRGPKGAGANVLTF
V gene: TRBV7-9; J gene: TRBJ1-3; clone size: .; D gene: TRBD1; CDR3 DNA: TGTGCCAGCAGCTGGAGGGACAGGGTAGACACCATATATTTT; CDR3 protein: CASSWRDRVDTIYF
V gene: TRBV5-4; J gene: TRBJ1-4; clone size: .; D gene: .; CDR3 DNA: TGTGCCAGCAGCCCCTCAACTAATGAAAAACTGTTTTTT; CDR3 protein: CASSPSTNEKLFF
V gene: TRBV7-2; J gene: TRBJ2-7; clone size: .; D gene: TRBD2; CDR3 DNA: TGTGCCAGCAGATTTACTAGCGGAAGCTCCTACGAGCAGTACTTC; CDR3 protein: CASRFTSGSSYEQYF
V gene: TRBV27; J gene: TRBJ2-7; clone size: .; D gene: .; CDR3 DNA: TGTGCCAGCAGTTTCGGGGAGTTCTACGAGCAGTACTTC; CDR3 protein: CASSFGEFYEQYF
V gene: TRBV2; J gene: TRBJ1-6; clone size: .; D gene: TRBD1; CDR3 DNA: TGTGCCAGCAGAGAGGGGACAGGAGCTAATTCACCCCTCCACTTT; CDR3 protein: CASREGTGANSPLHF
V gene: TRBV5-1; J gene: TRBJ2-6; clone size: .; D gene: .; CDR3 DNA: TGCGCCAGCAGCTTGTCCGCGTCGTCGGGGGCCAACGTCCTGACTTTC; CDR3 protein: CASSLSASSGANVLTF
V gene: TRBV7-2; J gene: TRBJ2-3; clone size: .; D gene: .; CDR3 DNA: TGTGCCAGCAGCTTATTGGGCCCCACAGATACGCAGTATTTT; CDR3 protein: CASSLLGPTDTQYF
V gene: TRBV6-2/TRBV6-3; J gene: TRBJ2-1; clone size: .; D gene: TRBD1; CDR3 DNA: TGTGCCAGCAGTTATTCTCCGACAGGGGGCATCTACAATGAGCAGTTCTTC; CDR3 protein: CASSYSPTGGIYNEQFF
V gene: TRBV5-4; J gene: TRBJ2-3; clone size: once; D gene: TRBD2; CDR3 DNA: TGTGCCAGCAGCTTTGGGGGACTAGCGGGAACAGATACGCAGTATTTT; CDR3 protein: CASSFGGLAGTDTQYF
V gene: TRBV19; J gene: TRBJ2-5; clone size: .; D gene: .; CDR3 DNA: TGTGCCAGTAGTATAGACCCCAGGGATGAGACCCAGTACTTC; CDR3 protein: CASSIDPRDETQYF
V gene: TRBV4-3; J gene: TRBJ2-3; clone size: medium-sized; D gene: TRBD2; CDR3 DNA: TGCGCCAGCAGCCAAGATCGGTGGACTAGCGGGGGGGCGAATACGCAGTATTTT; CDR3 protein: CASSQDRWTSGGANTQYF
V gene: TRBV7-9; J gene: TRBJ2-7; clone size: .; D gene: .; CDR3 DNA: TGTGCCAGCAGCTCAATCCAGGTCATATGGTCGTCCTACGAGCAGTACTTC; CDR3 protein: CASSSIQVIWSSYEQYF
V gene: TRBV5-6; J gene: TRBJ2-3; clone size: once; D gene: TRBD2; CDR3 DNA: TGTGCCAGCAGCTTTCTAGCGGGAGCTACCACAGATACGCAGTATTTT; CDR3 protein: CASSFLAGATTDTQYF
V gene: TRBV4-3; J gene: TRBJ2-7; clone size: .; D gene: .; CDR3 DNA: TGCGCCAGCAGCCAAGACAGGGGATACGAGCAGTACTTC; CDR3 protein: CASSQDRGYEQYF
V gene: TRBV5-1; J gene: TRBJ1-1; clone size: .; D gene: .; CDR3 DNA: TGCGCCAGCAGCTTGGAGGGGCTTGGGACTGAAGCTTTCTTT; CDR3 protein: CASSLEGLGTEAFF
V gene: TRBV7-2; J gene: TRBJ1-5; clone size: medium-sized; D gene: .; CDR3 DNA: TGTGCCAGCAGCTTAGGGGCTGCTTATAGCAATCAGCCCCAGCATTTT; CDR3 protein: CASSLGAAYSNQPQHF
V gene: TRBV19; J gene: TRBJ1-1; clone size: .; D gene: .; CDR3 DNA: TGTGCCAGTAGTATTTTGGGGACAGAAGCTTTCTTT; CDR3 protein: CASSILGTEAFF
V gene: TRBV9; J gene: TRBJ2-1; clone size: .; D gene: TRBD2; CDR3 DNA: TGTGCCAGTGTTAGCGGGAGCGGCAATGAGCAGTTCTTC; CDR3 protein: CASVSGSGNEQFF
V gene: TRBV28; J gene: TRBJ1-4; clone size: .; D gene: TRBD1; CDR3 DNA: TGTGCCAGCAGTTTTACAGGGGTGGATGAAAAACTGTTTTTT; CDR3 protein: CASSFTGVDEKLFF
V gene: TRBV5-1; J gene: TRBJ2-1; clone size: .; D gene: TRBD2; CDR3 DNA: TGCGCCAGCAGCTTGGGGTTAGCGGGATACTTAGAGGAGCAGTTCTTC; CDR3 protein: CASSLGLAGYLEEQFF